This TCR beta chain was profiled in a study of cytomegalovirus exposure and HLA in healthy donors (dated by TCRdb to about 2017). With regard to the full study: In an earlier analysis of fewer than 750 of the donors, less than 350 Gb of sequence data and 117 million unique TCR beta sequences from some 170 million T cells were reported. Typing coverage varied by locus: about 620-640 donors for A, B, C, DRB1 and DQB1; approximately 500 for DQA1; around 570 for DPA1; around 450 for DPB1. Donor age, sex, ethnicity and CMV serostatus were compiled together with the repertoire data. HLA typing included class I and class II loci at four-digit resolution. The T cell repertoires of 700 or so subjects were profiled by immunosequencing and related to cytomegalovirus serostatus. An early release that covered about 600 HLA-typed donors contained approximately 300 gigabases of sequencing data and tens of millions of unique TCR sequences. The later analysis used no new phenotypic data to find candidate immune exposures, relying instead on TCR beta sequences and their occurrence across donors. The genetic ancestry cluster associated with self-reported Caucasian donors included about 81% of the roughly 390 genotyped donors. The study aimed to test whether cataloging public T cell receptors could reveal signatures of past pathogen exposure. High-throughput TCR immunosequencing, statistical association of individual TCRs with disease status, and machine learning were combined to predict cytomegalovirus infection status. A later genetic analysis took genome-wide SNP genotypes for about three fifths of the roughly 670 donors and used that subset as a discovery cohort. A later analysis re-examined previously published TCR beta repertoires from more than 650 donors and added high-resolution HLA genotyping to investigate patterns of TCR occurrence. About five DR-DQ haplotypes were treated as single units for association and clustering because of strong linkage in the cohort. All discovery cohort repertoires had been generated on a single sequencing platform. In addition to the first cohort of 500 to 850 subjects, a separate validation cohort of 130 or so different subjects was used. To decide whether each TCR beta V gene segment behaved as functional or pseudogenic, an earlier analysis of nearly 600 of the donors relied on high-throughput TCR beta sequencing. Among about 370 genotyped donors of the cohort, an average of around 250,000 unique TCR beta nucleotide sequences was sequenced per donor, of which approximately 18% were non-productive. Broader findings and caveats from the paper: A later analysis associated 15,000 or so TCR beta sequences with specific HLA alleles at a false discovery rate of 0.05. In both the original and validation cohorts, the classifier was reported to diagnose cytomegalovirus status with high specificity and sensitivity. A further reported finding was that TCR beta sequences accurately predicted the HLA-A and HLA-B alleles for most subjects in the first cohort. A later genetic analysis associated a missense DCLRE1C variant with V-gene and J-gene trimming of TCR beta chains, and an independent cohort replicated the association. When HLA alleles, especially DR and DQ, strongly co-occurred, attributing TCR associations to individual alleles was difficult. The authors suggested that the approach could potentially be extended to other disease states and immunological phenotypes. This cohort had only TCR beta chains sequenced, and the lack of alpha or paired-chain data limited which features could be detected. An earlier analysis of 587 of the donors showed that most TCR beta V segments appeared in productive rearrangements either about 90% or about 30% of the time, which broadly matched IMGT annotations. In a later analysis, several top co-occurrence clusters were reported to appear linked to parvovirus B19, influenza, CMV and Epstein-Barr virus. Correlated functional status among segregating V segments might reflect linkage disequilibrium, but an unknown experimental factor could not be ruled out. While some public TCRs were present in many individuals, most TCR sequences turned up only very rarely across donors. A cluster of highly shared sequence variants was judged likely to represent a technical artifact of the sequencing pipeline. The earlier analysis of approximately 560 of the donors excluded about 16 rarely observed V segments, including chromosome 9 orphons, because counts were too low. According to a later analysis, most CMV-associated TCR beta chains appeared to be HLA-restricted, and the HLA associations seemed to be driven largely by CMV exposure. A later analysis found that TCR association rates varied across HLA loci, with DRB1 alleles showing the most associated TCRs and HLA-C alleles the fewest. The presence/absence analyses assumed that sequencing depth was roughly uniform across donors, and that assumption may not be true. Because HLA typing was unavailable for some donors at each locus, only the typed subset was used in association tests. Compared with equally common non-associated chains, HLA-associated TCR beta chains in a later analysis were more clonally expanded and had lower generation probabilities. CMV serostatus was the only immune exposure information available for the cohort. In the study, some 180 TCR beta chains were listed as associated with cytomegalovirus. A later genetic analysis reported fewer N-insertions in productive TCRs among donors in an Asian-associated ancestry cluster than the approximately 670-donor mean. In vitro tests confirmed that a few of the cytomegalovirus-associated TCR beta chains recognize cytomegalovirus antigens.

The library was built by means of the immunoSEQ multiplex PCR assay. For the multiplex PCR, a mixture combining 60 forward primers for TCR Vbeta segments and 13 reverse primers for TCR Jbeta segments was used. The CDR3 region of rearranged TCR beta genes was amplified from genomic DNA by a multiplex PCR assay. Amplified TCR beta libraries were sequenced as 87-base-pair reads on the Illumina HiSeq System. Per the authors' processing: A later analysis tallied around 87 million unique TCR beta chains across the 660 or so repertoires, and around 12 million of those chains were shared by two or more donors. To remove PCR and sequencing errors, raw reads were error-corrected and collapsed into unique sequences using a nearest-neighbor algorithm that merged closely related sequences. Alignment of CDR3 sequences to IMGT reference sequences was used to assign V, D and J gene segments. For a sequence to be retained, a match of at least six nucleotides was required to both a V gene segment and a J gene segment. A rearrangement was called productive if the CDR3 had no stop codons and remained in frame with V and J, and every other rearrangement was called non-productive. CDR3 was defined by IMGT convention, running from the second conserved V-encoded cysteine to the conserved J-encoded phenylalanine. The earlier analysis of about 530 of the donors excluded any sequence lacking an unambiguous match to a single V gene segment. In an earlier analysis of 587 of the donors, V segments were called functional above 56.7% productive rearrangements and were called segregating when the between-donor standard deviation exceeded 5%. A statistical classification framework was built for diagnosing cytomegalovirus status from the catalog of TCR beta chain sequences. V and J gene assignment, in a later analysis, came from comparing TCR nucleotide sequences with IMGT/GENE-DB human TR gene sequences. A later analysis assigned CDR3 sequences and most-parsimonious VDJ recombination scenarios with the TCRdist pipeline. In a later analysis, each TCR beta chain was defined by its CDR3 amino acid sequence together with its V-gene family, and reads without a unique V-gene family were excluded. To address suspected cross-contamination and a sequencing artifact, a later analysis removed some 620 highly shared, low-generation-probability nucleotide sequences. For each public chain, a later analysis derived a clonal expansion index from normalized ranks of inferred template counts within each repertoire. Generation probabilities in a later analysis came from a VDJ recombination model fitted to out-of-frame rearrangements, and those results were checked against IGoR. In a later analysis, hypergeometric tests were used to score TCR-TCR, TCR-HLA and TCR-CMV co-occurrence, with a repertoire-size bias correction applied to TCR pairs. False discovery rates were estimated in a later analysis by permuting HLA or CMV assignments 20 times. In a later analysis, co-occurring TCRs were grouped using DBSCAN, with TCRdist sequence similarity added in when clustering inside HLA-allele-positive subsets. Co-occurrence clustering excluded repertoires with fewer than 30,000 or more than 120,000 public chains, plus five with anomalous nucleotide sharing. The table was pulled from immuneACCESS by TCRdb, which kept in-frame rearrangements only. Such tables lose some clones; where checked, under half of the loss comes from unresolved V genes, and the rest has no known cause. Clone size and the V and J calls come from that table; the DNA yielded D and trimming. This sample holds over 65,000 clones; around 80% were observed only once. The ten biggest clones cover 7.5% to 10% of the sample.

Details on this clone: It lacks a known antigen. No quality values exist for individual bases; no much larger clone is one base distant.

In total, around 600 healthy bone marrow donors made up the cohort. At the time of sampling, every cohort member was nominally healthy, though immune exposures that went unrecorded were likely present. The donor was CMV seronegative and belonged to the group of around 350 seronegative cohort members. A peripheral blood sample was provided by each donor, and peripheral blood mononuclear cells were used for TCR beta sequencing. Genomic DNA extraction from the blood cell samples was performed with the Qiagen DNeasy Blood Extraction Kit. This receptor was obtained from a man aged 35 to 55 in good health and CMV-seronegative. Sequencing used PBMCs.

The DNA sequence is given as TGTGCCAGCAGTTACGCGGCAGGGGGTGTTTACATTCAGTACTTC. Its translation reads: CASSYAAGGVYIQYF. The chain is made from TRBV6-6 and TRBJ2-4, with 7 bases matching TRBD1. The CDR3 goes from the cysteine to the phenylalanine over 15 residues. The entry retains the CDR3 DNA only, 45 bases that are in frame from base 1. The germline V gene encodes CDR1 MNHNY and CDR2 SVGAGI (reference sequence). After removal of 2 bases from V and 8 bases from J, the junction retains 9 bases not matched to a gene.